The TCR beta chain described here comes from a study of cytotoxic CD8 clonotypes in ibrutinib-treated CLL. Study-level findings and limits: Researchers report that baseline clonality outpaced age-matched healthy donors and tracked circulating CD8+ T-cell counts.

The CDR3 has 13 amino acids. In germline, CDR1 is MGHDK, CDR2 SYGVNS. Trimming stripped 2 bases from V and 2 bases from J, with 5 bases between. This clone showed up just a few times. Its antigen is still unknown. The method was immunoSEQ multiplex PCR; TCRdb's version includes in-frame clones alone and lacks a portion of them. The sample lists roughly 180,000 clones, under 90% occurring once. Specimen: PBMCs, collected after 24 months of ibrutinib treatment. This sequence was found in a human donor with chronic lymphocytic leukemia. The chain recombines TRBV25-1 with TRBJ2-3, with no clear D. The CDR3 nucleotides are TGTGCCAGCAGTGAAAATCCCACAGATACGCAGTATTTT. This translates into CASSENPTDTQYF.